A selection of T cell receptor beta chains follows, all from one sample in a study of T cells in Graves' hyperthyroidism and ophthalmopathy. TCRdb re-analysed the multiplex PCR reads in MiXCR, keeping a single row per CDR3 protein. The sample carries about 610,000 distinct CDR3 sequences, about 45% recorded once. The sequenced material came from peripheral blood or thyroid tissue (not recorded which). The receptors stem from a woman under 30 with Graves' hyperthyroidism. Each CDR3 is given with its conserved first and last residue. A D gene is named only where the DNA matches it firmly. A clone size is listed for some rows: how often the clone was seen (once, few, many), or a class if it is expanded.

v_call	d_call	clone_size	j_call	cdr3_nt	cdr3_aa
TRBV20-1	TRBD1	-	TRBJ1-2	TGCAGTGCTAAGAAGACAGGGTTAGATCACTATGGCTACACCTTC	CSAKKTGLDHYGYTF
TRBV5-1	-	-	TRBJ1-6	TGCGCCAGCAGCCTCCGGGACACCTACAGCTCCTATAATTCACCCCTCCACTTT	CASSLRDTYSSYNSPLHF
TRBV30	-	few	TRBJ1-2	TGTGCCTGGAGTCGGCCCGATGGAGCTAACTATGGCTACACCTTC	CAWSRPDGANYGYTF
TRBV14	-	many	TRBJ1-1	TGTGCCAGCAGCCACGTCAGGCCAAACACTGAAGCTTTCTTT	CASSHVRPNTEAFF
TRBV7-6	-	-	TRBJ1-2	TGTGCCAGCAGCTTAGGACTAGGCGGGGAAGGCTATGGCTACACCTTC	CASSLGLGGEGYGYTF
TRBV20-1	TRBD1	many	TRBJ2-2	TGCAGTGCCACAGGGGTTACCACCGCGGAGCTGTTTTTT	CSATGVTTAELFF
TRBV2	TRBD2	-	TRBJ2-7	TGTGCCAGTTTAGCGGGACTAGCGAGACACGAGCAGTACTTC	CASLAGLARHEQYF
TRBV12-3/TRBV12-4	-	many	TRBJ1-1	TGTGCCAGCAGTTTTGGGGTCGACCCTGAAGCTTTCTTT	CASSFGVDPEAFF
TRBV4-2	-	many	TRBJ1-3	TGTGCCAGCAGCCAATCCGGGACGTCTGGTGGAAACACCATATATTTT	CASSQSGTSGGNTIYF
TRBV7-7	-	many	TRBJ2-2	TGTGCTAGCAGCTATGACAGAGGCCACACCGGGGAGCTGTTTTTT	CASSYDRGHTGELFF
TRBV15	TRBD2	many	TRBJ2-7	TGTGCCACCAGCGAGAGGGGCGGGGGACGGAGCTCCTACGAGCAGTACTTC	CATSERGGGRSSYEQYF
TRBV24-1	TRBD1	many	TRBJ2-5	TGTGCCACCAGTGATCCCCTGCCCGGACAGGTCTCTACGGAGACCCAGTACTTC	CATSDPLPGQVSTETQYF
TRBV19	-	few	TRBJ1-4	TGTGCCAGTAGTATAGATCGAGGCACTTACCTGGGGGCCCTTAATGAAAAACTGTTTTTT	CASSIDRGTYLGALNEKLFF
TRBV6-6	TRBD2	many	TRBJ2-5	TGTGCCAGCAGTAGGGGACGGGCCACCGGGAGGGAGACCCAGTACTTC	CASSRGRATGRETQYF
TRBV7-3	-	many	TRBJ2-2	TGTGCCAGCAGCTTAATGAACGGGGAGCTGTTTTTT	CASSLMNGELFF
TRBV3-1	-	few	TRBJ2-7	TGTGCCAGCAGCCAAGAGTCTGGGTCCTACGAGCAGTACTTC	CASSQESGSYEQYF
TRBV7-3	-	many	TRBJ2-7	TGTGCCAGCAGCTTATCATCAGGGCCAGGCTACGAGCAGTACTTC	CASSLSSGPGYEQYF
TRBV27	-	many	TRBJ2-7	TGTGCCAGCAGTCAAAGGGGGATCAGCTCCTACGAGCAGTACTTC	CASSQRGISSYEQYF
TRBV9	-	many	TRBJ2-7	TGTGCCAGCAGCGTAGACGGGGGCCAGCAGTACTTC	CASSVDGGQQYF
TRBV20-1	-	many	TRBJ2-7	TGCAGTGCTAGAGGTCTGGGGATGAACTTC	CSARGLGMNF
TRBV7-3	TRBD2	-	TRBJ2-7	TGTGCCAGCAGCTTAACGGCCGGGACTAGCGGTTCCCCTACTTGGGAGCAGTACTTC	CASSLTAGTSGSPTWEQYF
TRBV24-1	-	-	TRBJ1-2	TGCGCCAGCAGTGATTCCCAGTGGCAGGGAGGTGACGGCTACACCTTC	CASSDSQWQGGDGYTF
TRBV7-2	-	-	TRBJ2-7	TGTGCCAGCAGCAGGGGTATCCACGAGCAGTACTTC	CASSRGIHEQYF
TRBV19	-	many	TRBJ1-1	TGTGCCAGTAGTATAGACGTAGAGAACACTGAAGCTTTCTTT	CASSIDVENTEAFF
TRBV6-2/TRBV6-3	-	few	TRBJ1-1	TGTGCGACTCGGGCCCGGACGGGCACTGAAGCTTTCTTT	CATRARTGTEAFF
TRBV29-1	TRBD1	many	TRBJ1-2	TGCAGCGTTGCGGGACAGGGTTACTATGGCTACACCTTC	CSVAGQGYYGYTF
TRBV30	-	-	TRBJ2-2	TGTGCCTGGAGTGTACCAGGAGTTGGCGGGGAGCTGTTTTTT	CAWSVPGVGGELFF
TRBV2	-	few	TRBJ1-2	TGTACCAGCTCATCCGAGAATACACCGCTGGATGCAATGTCCTATGGCTACACCTTC	CTSSSENTPLDAMSYGYTF
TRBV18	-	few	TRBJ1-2	TGTGCCAGCTCCCTGCCACAGGCTAACTATGGCTACACCTTC	CASSLPQANYGYTF
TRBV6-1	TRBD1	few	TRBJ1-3	TGTGCCAGCAGCGGGGGACAGGGCGGTGGAAACACCATATATTTT	CASSGGQGGGNTIYF
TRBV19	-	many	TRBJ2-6	TGTGCCAGTAGTATTTTGGACAGCTCTGGGGCCAACGTCCTGACTTTC	CASSILDSSGANVLTF
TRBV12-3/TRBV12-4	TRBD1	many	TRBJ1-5	TGTGCCAGCAGTACACAGGGGAATCAGCCCCAGCATTTT	CASSTQGNQPQHF
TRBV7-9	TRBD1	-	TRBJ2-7	TGTGCCAGCAGCTCCCGGACGGGACAGGACTCCTACGAGCAGTACTTC	CASSSRTGQDSYEQYF
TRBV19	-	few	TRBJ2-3	TGTGCCAGTAGTTCTAGACGGGTGGATACGCAGTATTTT	CASSSRRVDTQYF
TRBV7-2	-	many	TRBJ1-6	TGTGCCAGCAGCCCTCGTTGGAGCTCCTATAATTCACCCCTCCACTTT	CASSPRWSSYNSPLHF
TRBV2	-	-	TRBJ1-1	TGTGCCAGCGGAGGGAGGATGAACACTGAAGCTTTCTTT	CASGGRMNTEAFF
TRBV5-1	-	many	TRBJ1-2	TGCGCCAGCAGCGTTTTGACAGGACTGGGCGCTAACTATGGCTACACCTTC	CASSVLTGLGANYGYTF
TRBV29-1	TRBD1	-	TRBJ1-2	TGCAGCGTGATCGGGACAGGGAACTATGGCTACACCTTC	CSVIGTGNYGYTF
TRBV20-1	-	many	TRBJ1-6	TGCAGTGCTCCAAAAGGGACGTACTCCAACTCCTATAATTCACCCCTCCACTTT	CSAPKGTYSNSYNSPLHF
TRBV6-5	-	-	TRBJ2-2	TGTGCCAGCAGAGAAGGGGAGCTGTTTTTT	CASREGELFF
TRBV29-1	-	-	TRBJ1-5	TGCAGCCAAGACGTGAAGGTTGGTCAGCCCCAGCATTTT	CSQDVKVGQPQHF
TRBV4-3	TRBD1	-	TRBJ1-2	TGCGCCAGCAGCCAGAGGACAGGGGGATATGGCTACACCTTC	CASSQRTGGYGYTF
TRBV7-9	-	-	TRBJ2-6	TGTGCCAGCAGCTTAGCAGGGGCTGGGGCCAACGTCCTGACTTTC	CASSLAGAGANVLTF
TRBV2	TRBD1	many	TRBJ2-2	TGTGCCAGCACTAAATCAGCTCCCGGGACAGCCACCGGGGAGCTGTTTTTT	CASTKSAPGTATGELFF
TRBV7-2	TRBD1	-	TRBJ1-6	TGTGCCAGCAGCCAGGGGACAGATGGAAATTCACCCCTCCACTTT	CASSQGTDGNSPLHF
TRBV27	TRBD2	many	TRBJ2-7	TGTGCCAGCAGATCGATTAGCGGGATGACCTACGAGCAGTACTTC	CASRSISGMTYEQYF
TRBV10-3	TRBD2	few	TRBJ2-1	TGTGCCATCACTCGGGGACTAGCGGGAGGATCAAATGAGCAGTTCTTC	CAITRGLAGGSNEQFF
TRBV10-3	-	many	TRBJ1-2	TGTGCCATCAGTGAGCCTGAGGGAGGTGGTGGTGGCTACACCTTC	CAISEPEGGGGGYTF
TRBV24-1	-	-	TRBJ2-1	TGTGCCACCAGTGATTTTTCAGGGATCGACAATGAGCAGTTCTTC	CATSDFSGIDNEQFF
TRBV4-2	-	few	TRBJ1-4	TGTGCCAGCAGCCAAGGTCAAGGACAGCGCAATACTAATGAAAAACTGTTTTTT	CASSQGQGQRNTNEKLFF
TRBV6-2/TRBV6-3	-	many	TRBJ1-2	TGTGCCAGCAGTAGGACGGATTTTGGCGGCTACACCTTC	CASSRTDFGGYTF
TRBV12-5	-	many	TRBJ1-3	TGTGCTAGTGGTTTTAAAACCTCTGGAAACACCATATATTTT	CASGFKTSGNTIYF
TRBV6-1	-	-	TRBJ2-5	TGTGCCAGCAGCTCCAACAGTTATAGCAATCAGCCCCAGTACTTC	CASSSNSYSNQPQYF
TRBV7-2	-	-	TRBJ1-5	TGTGCCAGCAGCTTCGCACAGTCCGAGCATTTT	CASSFAQSEHF